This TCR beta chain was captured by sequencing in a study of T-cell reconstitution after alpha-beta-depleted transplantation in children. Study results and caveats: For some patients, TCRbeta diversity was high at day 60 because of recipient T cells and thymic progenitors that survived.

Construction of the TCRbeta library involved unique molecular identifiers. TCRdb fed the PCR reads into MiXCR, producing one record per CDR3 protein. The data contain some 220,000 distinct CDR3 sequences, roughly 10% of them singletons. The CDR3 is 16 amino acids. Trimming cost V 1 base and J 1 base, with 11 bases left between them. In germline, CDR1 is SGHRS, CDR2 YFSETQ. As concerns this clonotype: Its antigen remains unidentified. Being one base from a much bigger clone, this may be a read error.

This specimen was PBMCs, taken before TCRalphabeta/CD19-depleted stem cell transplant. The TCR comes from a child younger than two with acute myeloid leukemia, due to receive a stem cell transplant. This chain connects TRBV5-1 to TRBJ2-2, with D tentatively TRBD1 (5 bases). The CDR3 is CASSLLGAQNTGELFF. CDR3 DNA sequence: TGCGCCAGCAGCTTGTTAGGGGCACAGAACACCGGGGAGCTGTTTTTT.